These 24 T cell receptor beta chains share one sample of origin, sequenced in a study of cytomegalovirus exposure and HLA in healthy donors (dated by TCRdb to about 2017). Libraries were built with the immunoSEQ multiplex PCR assay. For the multiplex PCR, a mixture combining 60 forward primers for TCR Vbeta segments and 13 reverse primers for TCR Jbeta segments was used. TCRdb took this table from immuneACCESS and kept in-frame rearrangements with V and J called. Such tables lack part of the clones; where checked against another copy, unresolved V genes explain under half of the gap, and the rest is unexplained. For this sample there are 120,000 or so clones; 65% to 90% appear just once. 2% to 2.5% of the sample is taken by the ten largest. Specimen: PBMCs. The source is a woman between 40 and 50 years old in good health and CMV-seronegative.

The chain has TRBV7-2 and TRBJ1-1; 7 bases match TRBD1. CDR3 size: 15 residues. Germline lookup yields CDR1 SGHTA and CDR2 FQGNSA. The trim removed 5 bases at V and 0 bases at J, leaving 6 bases unmatched. The DNA of the CDR3 is TGTGCCAGCAGCGTTATGGGACAGATGAACACTGAAGCTTTCTTT. This sequence encodes CASSVMGQMNTEAFF.

The J gene is TRBJ2-1, the V gene TRBV7-6; the match to TRBD2 covers 16 bases. Germline lookup yields CDR1 SGHVS and CDR2 FNYEAQ. Trimming removed 5 bases from V and 8 bases from J; junction bases left unmatched: 6. The CDR3 spans 16 residues. CDR3 nucleotide sequence: TGTGCCAGCAGCATGGGACTAGCGGGAGGGACGCATGAGCAGTTCTTC. Amino acid sequence: CASSMGLAGGTHEQFF.

The chain carries TRBV7-8 and TRBJ1-2; 12 bases agree with TRBD1. This CDR3 spans 18 amino acids. J was trimmed by 7 bases and V by 2 bases; bases with no gene match: 14. The germline V gene encodes CDR1 SGHVS and CDR2 FQNEAQ. The CDR3 DNA follows: TGTGCCAGCAGCTTACGGGACAGGGGGCTGACGGCGGAAGTTGGCTACACCTTC. Translating gives CASSLRDRGLTAEVGYTF.

With respect to this clone: Other DNA sequences in this sample translate to the same CDR3. J is TRBJ1-2 and V is TRBV5-1, with a possible D match to TRBD1 (6 bases). The CDR3 has 12 residues. Germline V gene data show CDR1 as SGHRS and CDR2 as YFSETQ. Trimming took 7 bases from V and 2 from J, leaving 9 bases between them. CDR3 amino acids: CASRTGNYGYTF. CDR3 nucleotides: TGCGCCAGCCGAACAGGGAACTATGGCTACACCTTC.

This chain links TRBV19 with TRBJ2-3; possible D gene TRBD2, 6 bases. V lost 6 bases to trimming and J lost 2 bases, with 18 bases between them. CDR3 length: 16 residues. Germline values: CDR1 LNHDA, CDR2 SQIVND (reference sequence). In DNA, the CDR3 is TGTGCCAGTAGCTCAGGGACTTTGGGTACCACAGATACGCAGTATTTT. It translates to CASSSGTLGTTDTQYF.

The chain uses TRBV29-1 and TRBJ2-7; 8 bases fit TRBD1. The germline gives CDR1 SQVTM, CDR2 ANQGSEA. CDR3 length equals 14 residues. Losses at the gene ends were 7 bases for V and 1 base for J; bases not matched to a gene: 9. The CDR3 loop reads CSARGTGSSYEQYF. CDR3 nucleotides: TGCAGCGCCCGCGGGACAGGATCATCCTACGAGCAGTACTTC.

The chain is built from TRBV20-1 and TRBJ1-1, with 7 bases fitting TRBD1. The CDR3 totals 11 residues. The germline V gene encodes CDR1 DFQATT and CDR2 SNEGSKA (reference sequence). This CDR3 is CSWSRGREAFF. DNA of the CDR3: TGCAGCTGGTCTAGGGGGCGTGAAGCTTTCTTT.

The CDR3 loop is CASSLVGGGNTIYF. In DNA form, the CDR3 reads TGTGCCAGCAGCTTAGTGGGAGGTGGAAACACCATATATTTT. This rearrangement joins TRBV7-2 to TRBJ1-3, with unresolved D. V gave up 1 base and J gave up 3 bases, with 7 bases separating them. Germline CDR1 is SGHTA and CDR2 is FQGNSA. This CDR3 comprises 14 residues.

This clone was recorded a few times. V is TRBV2 and J is TRBJ1-5, with D perhaps matching TRBD1 (5 bases). The CDR3 totals 15 residues. V lost 5 bases to trimming and J lost 6 bases, with 17 bases between them. Germline V gene data show CDR1 as SNHLY and CDR2 as FYNNEI. The CDR3 DNA follows: TGTGCCAGCAGTATCCAGGGACTGGCGGGTCAGCCCCAGCATTTT. It yields the protein CASSIQGLAGQPQHF.

This chain uses TRBV28 with TRBJ1-4; D may be TRBD1 (6 bases). The CDR3 is 12 amino acids. CDR1 MDHEN and CDR2 SYDVKM come from the germline V gene. V was shortened by 7 bases and J by 5 bases, with 8 bases between the two germline ends. CDR3 coding DNA: TGTGCCAGCAAGCAGGGGAATGAAAAACTGTTTTTT. This sequence encodes CASKQGNEKLFF.

CDR3: CASSISTSAGRGYTF. The CDR3 DNA reads as TGTGCCAGTAGTATAAGTACCTCGGCGGGGCGCGGCTACACCTTC. The chain employs TRBV19 and TRBJ1-2; tentative D call: TRBD1 (5 bases). V lost 2 bases, J lost 8 bases, and 18 bases lay in between. This CDR3 is built from 15 residues. The germline V gene has CDR1 LNHDA and CDR2 SQIVND (reference sequence).

The V and J genes are TRBV29-1 and TRBJ1-1, with D perhaps TRBD1 (5 bases). The length of the CDR3 is 13 residues. The ends were cut back, 7 bases at V and 3 bases at J, with 15 bases in the middle. The germline gives CDR1 SQVTM, CDR2 ANQGSEA. DNA of the CDR3: TGCAGCGGGACTAGGGACTCCTACACTGAAGCTTTCTTT. Amino acids: CSGTRDSYTEAFF.

A single count supports this clone. V is TRBV4-3 and J is TRBJ1-2; TRBD1 aligns across 10 bases. Germline V CDR1 and CDR2: LGHNA, YSLEER. The V segment lost 2 bases and the J segment 3 bases; nucleotides outside the gene matches: 3. CDR3 length equals 15 residues. CDR3 amino acids: CASSQRTGGDYGYTF. CDR3 nucleotide sequence: TGCGCCAGCAGCCAACGGACAGGGGGGGACTATGGCTACACCTTC.

V and J are TRBV7-2 and TRBJ2-7, with 7 bases fitting TRBD1. Germline loops: CDR1 SGHTA, CDR2 FQGNSA. The length of the CDR3 is 14 residues. V gave up 7 bases and J gave up 4 bases; unmatched junction bases: 10. CDR3 DNA: TGTGCCAGCAAGCAAAGACAGGGCTCTTACGAGCAGTACTTC. Its protein is CASKQRQGSYEQYF.

The chain links TRBV7-2 to TRBJ2-3; 12 positions agree with TRBD2. The CDR3 length is 17 residues. Losses at the gene ends were 5 bases for V and 7 bases for J; bases not matched to a gene: 13. Germline CDR1 SGHTA, CDR2 FQGNSA. In DNA form, the CDR3 reads TGTGCCAGCAGCGAAAGACTAGCGGGAGATCTGATGAATACGCAGTATTTT. It yields the protein CASSERLAGDLMNTQYF.

The chain employs TRBV21-1 and TRBJ2-1; the table calls TRBD1, which could not be checked here. TRBV21-1 constitutes a pseudogene. This CDR3 comprises 15 residues. The CDR3, as DNA: TGTGCCAGCAGCAAAGTTTCAGGGACCTACAATGAGCAGTTCTTC. Residues: CASSKVSGTYNEQFF.

The chain recombines TRBV12-5 with TRBJ1-3; 8 bases fit TRBD1. This CDR3 has 16 residues. Germline V lookup: CDR1 LGHNT, CDR2 FRNRAP. V shed 1 base, J shed 0 bases, and the junction held 2 bases outside the gene matches. CDR3 sequence reads: CASGLGTGSSGNTIYF. CDR3 nucleotides: TGTGCTAGTGGTTTGGGGACAGGGAGCTCTGGAAACACCATATATTTT.

J is TRBJ1-2 and V is TRBV9; a possible D gene is TRBD1 (6 bases). The V end was cut by 2 bases, the J end by 6 bases, with 17 bases between. CDR1 and CDR2 (germline): SGDLS, YYNGEE. The CDR3 totals 15 residues. The CDR3 DNA follows: TGTGCCAGCAGCGTGACGGGACATACGGCCGATGGCTACACCTTC. Translating gives CASSVTGHTADGYTF.

The chain is built from TRBV4-3 and TRBJ1-3; 12 nucleotides align to TRBD1. Germline CDR1 LGHNA, CDR2 YSLEER. Unmatched junction bases numbered 13, after V lost 0 bases and J lost 1 base. This CDR3 has 21 residues. CDR3 sequence: CASSQESPGQGADLSGNTIYF. Here the CDR3 DNA reads TGCGCCAGCAGCCAAGAAAGTCCGGGACAGGGGGCTGATTTATCTGGAAACACCATATATTTT.

The chain combines TRBV28 with TRBJ1-5; maybe TRBD1 (6 bases). CDR1 and CDR2 (germline): MDHEN, SYDVKM. The CDR3 has 14 residues. V was pared by 2 bases and J by 4 bases, with 9 bases between. CDR3: CASSLGGANQPQHF. The CDR3 region has the DNA TGTGCCAGCAGTTTAGGGGGGGCAAATCAGCCCCAGCATTTT.

The CDR3 region is CASSYAFYGSNQPQHF. CDR3 nucleotides: TGTGCCAGCAGCTACGCGTTTTACGGTAGCAATCAGCCCCAGCATTTT. The chain links TRBV5-5 to TRBJ1-5; D gene uncertain. Trimming took 3 bases from V and 0 from J, leaving 13 bases between them. Germline loops: CDR1 SGHKS, CDR2 YYEKEE (reference sequence). The length of the CDR3 is 16 residues.

J is TRBJ2-1 and V is TRBV7-9; TRBD2 is a possible D gene (7 bases). Germline CDR1 SEHNR, CDR2 FQNEAQ (reference sequence). CDR3 length: 15 residues. Trimming took off 5 bases at V and 4 bases at J, with 15 bases between the two ends. The CDR3 bases are TGTGCCAGCAGCCCAGGAGGGGGGGCTTACAATGAGCAGTTCTTC. This codes for CASSPGGGAYNEQFF.

Only one count was recorded for this clone. This chain uses TRBV5-1 with TRBJ1-1; maybe TRBD1 (6 bases). Trimming cost V 1 base and J 7 bases, with 17 bases left between them. Looked up from germline, CDR1 is SGHRS and CDR2 is YFSETQ. CDR3 length equals 15 residues. CDR3 loop: CASSLYKGGNDEAFF. The CDR3 DNA reads as TGCGCCAGCAGCTTGTATAAGGGGGGGAATGATGAAGCTTTCTTT.

The chain employs TRBV4-1 and TRBJ2-5, with 11 bases aligning to TRBD2. This CDR3 region has 17 residues. V lost 1 base, J lost 4 bases, and 8 bases stayed unmatched. CDR1 and CDR2 (germline): MGHRA, YSYEKL. CDR3 sequence: CASSQATASGGRETQYF. The CDR3 bases are TGCGCCAGCAGCCAAGCTACTGCTAGCGGGGGGCGAGAGACCCAGTACTTC.